One sample yielded the 20 T cell receptor beta chains listed below, sequenced in a study of blood T cell repertoires in COVID-19. The data were produced by immunoSEQ multiplex PCR, yet TCRdb's version contains in-frame clones alone and is incomplete. The table records around 100,000 clones, approximately 80% of them present only once. The source material was peripheral blood. Receptor source: a human donor in a cohort sampled during active COVID-19.

The gene calls are TRBV12-3 or TRBV12-4 and TRBJ1-2, with D perhaps TRBD1 (6 bases). With 5 bases removed from V and 7 bases from J, the gap between germline ends came to 14 bases. This CDR3 contains 13 residues. The CDR3 DNA sequence: TGTGCCAGCAGTCCACAGGGTTTTGGTGGCTACACCTTC. Its translation is CASSPQGFGGYTF.

The table lists this clone with a few counts. The chain employs TRBV29-1 and TRBJ2-7; 11 nucleotides match TRBD1. Germline CDR1 and CDR2: SQVTM and ANQGSEA. The junction had 16 bases not matched to a gene; V was cut back by 7 bases and J by 5 bases. This CDR3 region has 16 residues. CDR3 in amino acids: CSATRTGQGARNEQYF. The DNA of the CDR3 is TGCAGCGCCACTAGAACTGGACAGGGGGCGCGTAACGAGCAGTACTTC.

The genes are TRBV27 and TRBJ2-3; 15 bases agree with TRBD2. The CDR3 totals 17 residues. The germline gives CDR1 MNHEY, CDR2 SMNVEV (reference sequence). J gave up 3 bases and V 2 bases, and 3 bases lay outside the gene matches. CDR3 DNA: TGTGCCAGCAGTTTACGGGGACTAGCGGGGGGTACAGATACGCAGTATTTT. Its protein product is CASSLRGLAGGTDTQYF.

The chain couples TRBV7-8 to TRBJ1-5, with 7 nucleotides matching TRBD1. The length of the CDR3 is 14 residues. V shed 7 bases, J shed 3 bases, and the junction held 6 bases outside the gene matches. Per the germline V gene, CDR1 is SGHVS and CDR2 is FQNEAQ. The CDR3 coding sequence is TGTGCCAGCACCTCCGGGACAGTCAATCAGCCCCAGCATTTT. Amino acid sequence: CASTSGTVNQPQHF.

The rearrangement uses TRBV6-5 and TRBJ1-1; D is perhaps TRBD1 (5 bases). Germline V gene lookup returns CDR1 MNHEY and CDR2 SVGAGI. This CDR3 contains 14 residues. Trimming removed 7 bases at V and 4 bases at J, with 16 bases between. The CDR3 DNA reads TGTGCCAGCACGCCAGGGTTACGCGGCACTGAAGCTTTCTTT. Its translation is CASTPGLRGTEAFF.

In this sample, this clone turned up a few times. The chain uses TRBV7-9 and TRBJ2-7, with D maybe TRBD1 (5 bases). Deletions cut 0 bases from V and 3 bases from J, with 6 bases between. CDR1 and CDR2 from the germline V gene are SEHNR and FQNEAQ (reference sequence). The CDR3 sequence is 13 residues long. This CDR3 reads CASSLAQGYEQYF. CDR3 bases: TGTGCCAGCAGCTTAGCGCAGGGCTACGAGCAGTACTTC.

The chain joins TRBV5-1 to TRBJ2-5; maybe TRBD2 (5 bases). Germline CDR1 is SGHRS and CDR2 is YFSETQ. V was clipped by 1 base and J by 3 bases, with 7 bases between them. The CDR3 totals 13 residues. The CDR3 loop reads CASSLPGKETQYF. CDR3 DNA sequence: TGCGCCAGCAGCTTGCCGGGAAAAGAGACCCAGTACTTC. Together with reference TRBV5-1 and TRBJ2-5, the CDR3 gives the full variable domain: KAGVTQTPRYLIKTRGQQVTLSCSPISGHRSVSWYQQTPGQGLQFLFEYFSETQRNKGNFPGRFSGRQFSNSRSEMNVSTLELGDSALYLCASSLPGKETQYFGPGTRLLVL.

The V gene is TRBV19, the J gene TRBJ2-1; 9 positions match TRBD2. V shed 7 bases and J 3 bases; nucleotides not matched to a gene: 4. CDR1 is LNHDA and CDR2 is SQIVND in the germline V gene (reference sequence). The CDR3 sequence is 14 residues long. This chain's CDR3 is CASNSGRIYNEQFF. The CDR3 DNA sequence: TGTGCCAGTAACAGCGGGAGGATCTACAATGAGCAGTTCTTC. The variable domain in full, with the rest retrieved from reference TRBV19 and TRBJ2-1, is DGGITQSPKYLFRKEGQNVTLSCEQNLNHDAMYWYRQDPGQGLRLIYYSQIVNDFQKGDIAEGYSVSREKKESFPLTVTSAQKNPTAFYLCASNSGRIYNEQFFGPGTRLTVL.

The chain couples TRBV6-5 to TRBJ1-5, with D possibly TRBD1 on 5 matching bases. This CDR3 comprises 15 residues. V was clipped by 6 bases and J by 0 bases, with 12 bases between them. The germline V gene has CDR1 MNHEY and CDR2 SVGAGI. CDR3 region: CASRKTEYSNQPQHF. Written as DNA, the CDR3 is TGTGCCAGCAGAAAGACAGAGTATAGCAATCAGCCCCAGCATTTT.

This clone came up a few times. The chain carries TRBV2 and TRBJ1-1; D is unresolved. Germline CDR1 reads SNHLY; CDR2 reads FYNNEI. CDR3 length: 11 residues. V lost 4 bases and J 7 bases, leaving 7 bases between the germline ends. CDR3 in amino acids: CASSVLREAFF. CDR3 coding DNA: TGTGCCAGCAGTGTACTTCGTGAAGCTTTCTTT.

The chain has TRBV28 and TRBJ2-7; D unclear. CDR1 MDHEN and CDR2 SYDVKM come from the germline V gene. Trimming took off 5 bases at V and 4 bases at J, with 6 bases between the two ends. CDR3 length: 11 amino acids. For the CDR3, the DNA is TGTGCCAGCAGTCACAGATACGAGCAGTACTTC. Translating it yields CASSHRYEQYF. Full variable domain (rest looked up from reference TRBV28 and TRBJ2-7): DVKVTQSSRYLVKRTGEKVFLECVQDMDHENMFWYRQDPGLGLRLIYFSYDVKMKEKGDIPEGYSVSREKKERFSLILESASTNQTSMYLCASSHRYEQYFGPGTRLTVT.

The V and J genes are TRBV10-1 and TRBJ2-3, with a tentative D call TRBD1 (6 bases). The CDR3 is 14 residues long. Trimming took 4 bases from V and 3 from J, leaving 11 bases between them. Germline V gene lookup returns CDR1 WNHNN and CDR2 SYGVQD (reference sequence). The DNA of the CDR3 is TGCGCCAGCAGTGTTCCAGGGGAAACAGATACGCAGTATTTT. This sequence encodes CASSVPGETDTQYF.

The J gene is TRBJ1-2, the V gene TRBV27; 7 bases are shared with TRBD1. V lost 5 bases, J lost 4 bases, and 10 bases stayed unmatched. The CDR3 loop spans 15 amino acids. Germline V gives CDR1 MNHEY, CDR2 SMNVEV (reference sequence). The CDR3 sequence: CASSPSTGQGYGYTF. In DNA form, the CDR3 reads TGTGCCAGCAGTCCATCGACAGGGCAAGGCTATGGCTACACCTTC.

The V gene is TRBV3-1 (or the pseudogene TRBV3-2), the J gene TRBJ2-1; 9 bases fit TRBD2. After removal of 8 bases from V and 8 bases from J, the junction contained 7 bases not matched to a gene. The CDR3 is made up of 13 amino acids. Germline V gene sequence: CDR1 LGHDT, CDR2 YNNKEL (reference sequence). The CDR3 nucleotides are TGTGCCAGCGGGGCGGGAGGGCCATATGAGCAGTTCTTC. Its protein product is CASGAGGPYEQFF.

The gene calls are TRBV28 and TRBJ2-7; D call uncertain. This CDR3 comprises 11 residues. V lost 4 bases and J 6 bases, leaving 7 bases between the germline ends. Germline V gives CDR1 MDHEN, CDR2 SYDVKM. The CDR3 sequence: CASSYRSEQYF. In DNA, the CDR3 is TGTGCCAGCAGTTACCGTAGCGAGCAGTACTTC.

The genes are TRBV29-1 and TRBJ2-5; TRBD2 is a possible D gene (5 bases). The CDR3 totals 12 residues. Per germline, CDR1 SQVTM and CDR2 ANQGSEA. V lost 6 bases, J lost 2 bases, and 10 bases lay in between. The CDR3 nucleotides read TGCAGCGTCGCAAGCGGACAAGAGACCCAGTACTTC. It yields the protein CSVASGQETQYF.

This clone is a singleton in its sample. The rearrangement links TRBV10-1 to TRBJ2-3, with D perhaps TRBD2 (5 bases). The CDR3 covers 15 residues. Germline V CDR1 and CDR2: WNHNN, SYGVQD (reference sequence). The germline V and J ends were trimmed by 3 bases and 2 bases, with 12 bases remaining between them. CDR3 amino acids: CASSDRGAVTDTQYF. The CDR3 region has the DNA TGCGCCAGCAGTGATAGAGGAGCGGTCACAGATACGCAGTATTTT.

The chain joins TRBV5-1 to TRBJ2-7, with D tentatively TRBD2 (6 bases). Trimming took 1 base from V and 4 from J, leaving 15 bases between them. Germline V CDR1 and CDR2: SGHRS, YFSETQ. The CDR3 has 15 amino acids. CDR3: CASSLQEGVEYEQYF. In DNA, the CDR3 is TGCGCCAGCAGCTTGCAGGAGGGAGTTGAGTACGAGCAGTACTTC.

This rearrangement joins TRBV10-3 to TRBJ2-2; possible D gene TRBD1, 6 bases. This CDR3 has 15 amino acids. The V gene's germline CDR1 is ENHRY and CDR2 SYGVKD. Trimming cost V 3 bases and J 5 bases, with 13 bases left between them. CDR3 residues: CAISETGTATGELFF. The CDR3 nucleotides read TGTGCCATCAGTGAAACAGGGACCGCTACCGGGGAGCTGTTTTTT.

With regard to this clone: The same CDR3 can be traced to other DNA sequences in this sample. This chain links TRBV18 with TRBJ1-2; TRBD1 agrees at 7 bases. The V segment lost 3 bases and the J segment 0 bases; nucleotides outside the gene matches: 1. The CDR3 has 14 residues. Per the germline V gene, CDR1 is KGHSH and CDR2 is LQKENI. The CDR3 is CASSPQGANYGYTF. The CDR3 DNA is TGTGCCAGCTCACCGCAGGGGGCTAACTATGGCTACACCTTC. Filled out from reference TRBV18 and TRBJ1-2, the complete variable domain reads NAGVMQNPRHLVRRRGQEARLRCSPMKGHSHVYWYRQLPEEGLKFMVYLQKENIIDESGMPKERFSAEFPKEGPSILRIQQVVRGDSAAYFCASSPQGANYGYTFGSGTRLTVV.